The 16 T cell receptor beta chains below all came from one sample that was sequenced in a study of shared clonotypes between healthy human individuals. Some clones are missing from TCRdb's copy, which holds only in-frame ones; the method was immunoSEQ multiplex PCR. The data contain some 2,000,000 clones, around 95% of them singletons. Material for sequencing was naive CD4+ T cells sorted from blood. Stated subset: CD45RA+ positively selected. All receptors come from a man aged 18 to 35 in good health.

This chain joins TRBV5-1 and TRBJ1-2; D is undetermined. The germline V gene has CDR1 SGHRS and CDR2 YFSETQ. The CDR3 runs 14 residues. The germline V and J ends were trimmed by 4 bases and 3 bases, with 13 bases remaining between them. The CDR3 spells CASSPGYGDYGYTF. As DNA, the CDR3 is TGCGCCAGCAGCCCGGGTTACGGCGACTATGGCTACACCTTC.

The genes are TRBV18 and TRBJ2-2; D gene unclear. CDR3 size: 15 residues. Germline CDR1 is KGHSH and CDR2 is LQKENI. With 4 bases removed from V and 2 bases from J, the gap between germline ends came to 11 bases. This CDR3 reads CASSLLGKNTGELFF. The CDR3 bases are TGTGCCAGCTCACTCCTCGGCAAAAACACCGGGGAGCTGTTTTTT.

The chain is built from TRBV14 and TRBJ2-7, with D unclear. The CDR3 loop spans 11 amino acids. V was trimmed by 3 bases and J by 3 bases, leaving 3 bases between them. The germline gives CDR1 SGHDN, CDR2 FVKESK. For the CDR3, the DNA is TGTGCCAGCAGCCATAACTACGAGCAGTACTTC. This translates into CASSHNYEQYF.

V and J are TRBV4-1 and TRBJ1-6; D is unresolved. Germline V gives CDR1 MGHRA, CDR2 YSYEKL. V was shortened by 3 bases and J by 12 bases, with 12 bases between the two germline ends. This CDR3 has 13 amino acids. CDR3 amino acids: CASSQLGNEPLHF. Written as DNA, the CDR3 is TGCGCCAGCAGCCAGTTAGGAAACGAACCCCTCCACTTT.

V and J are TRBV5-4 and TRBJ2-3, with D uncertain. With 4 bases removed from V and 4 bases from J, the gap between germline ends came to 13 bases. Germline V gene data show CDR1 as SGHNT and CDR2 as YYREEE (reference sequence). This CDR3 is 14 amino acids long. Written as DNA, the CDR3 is TGTGCCAGCAGCACGAGGTCCGAGGCAGATACGCAGTATTTT. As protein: CASSTRSEADTQYF.

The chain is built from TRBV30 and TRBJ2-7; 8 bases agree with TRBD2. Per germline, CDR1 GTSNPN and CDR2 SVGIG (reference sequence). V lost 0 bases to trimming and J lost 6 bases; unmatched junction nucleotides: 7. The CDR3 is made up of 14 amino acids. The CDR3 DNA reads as TGTGCCTGGAGTGTACCTTGGCTAGCGGGCGAGCAGTACTTC. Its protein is CAWSVPWLAGEQYF.

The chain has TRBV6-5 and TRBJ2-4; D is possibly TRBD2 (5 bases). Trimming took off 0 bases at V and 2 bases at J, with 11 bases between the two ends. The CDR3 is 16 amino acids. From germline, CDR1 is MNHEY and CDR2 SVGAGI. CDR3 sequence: CASSYSAPGTKNIQYF. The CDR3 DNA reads TGTGCCAGCAGTTACTCGGCCCCGGGAACCAAAAACATTCAGTACTTC.

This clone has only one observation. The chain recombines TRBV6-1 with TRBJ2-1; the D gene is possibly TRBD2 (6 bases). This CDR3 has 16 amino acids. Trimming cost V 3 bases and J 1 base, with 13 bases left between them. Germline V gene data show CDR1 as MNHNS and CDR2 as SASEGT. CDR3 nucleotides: TGTGCCAGCAGTGAGCTTGGCGGGACTTCCTACAATGAGCAGTTCTTC. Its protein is CASSELGGTSYNEQFF.

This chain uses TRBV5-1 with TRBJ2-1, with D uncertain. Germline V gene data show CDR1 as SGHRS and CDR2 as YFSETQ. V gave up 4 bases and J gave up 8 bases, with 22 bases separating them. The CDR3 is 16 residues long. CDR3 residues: CASSPPGMSGLYEQFF. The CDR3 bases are TGCGCCAGCAGCCCCCCTGGGATGTCGGGCCTTTATGAGCAGTTCTTC.

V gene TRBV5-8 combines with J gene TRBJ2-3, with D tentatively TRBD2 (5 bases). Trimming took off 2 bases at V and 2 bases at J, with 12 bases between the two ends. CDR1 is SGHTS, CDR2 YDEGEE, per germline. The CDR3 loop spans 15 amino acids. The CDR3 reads CASSLLHGDTDTQYF. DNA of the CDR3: TGTGCCAGCAGCTTACTCCACGGGGACACAGATACGCAGTATTTT.

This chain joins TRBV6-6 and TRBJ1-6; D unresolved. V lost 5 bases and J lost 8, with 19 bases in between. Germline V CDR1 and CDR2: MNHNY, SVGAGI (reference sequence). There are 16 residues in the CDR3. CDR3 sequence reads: CASSPGLPPVYSPLHF. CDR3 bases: TGTGCCAGCAGTCCCGGTCTGCCTCCAGTTTATTCACCCCTCCACTTT.

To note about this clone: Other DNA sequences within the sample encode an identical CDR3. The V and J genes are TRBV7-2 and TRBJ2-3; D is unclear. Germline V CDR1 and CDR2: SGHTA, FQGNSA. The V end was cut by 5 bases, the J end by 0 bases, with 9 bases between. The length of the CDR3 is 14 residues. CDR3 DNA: TGTGCCAGCAGCCGCGATGGGAGCACAGATACGCAGTATTTT. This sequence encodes CASSRDGSTDTQYF.

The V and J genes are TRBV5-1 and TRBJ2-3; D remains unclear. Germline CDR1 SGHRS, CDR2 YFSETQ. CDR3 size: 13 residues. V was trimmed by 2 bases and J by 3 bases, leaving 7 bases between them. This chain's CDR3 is CASSLQRTDTQYF. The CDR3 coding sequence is TGCGCCAGCAGCTTACAACGAACAGATACGCAGTATTTT.

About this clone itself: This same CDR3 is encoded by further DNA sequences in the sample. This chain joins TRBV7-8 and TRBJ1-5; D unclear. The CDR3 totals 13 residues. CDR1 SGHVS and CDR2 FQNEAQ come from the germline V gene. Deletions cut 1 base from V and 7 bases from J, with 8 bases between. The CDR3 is CASSLGRGQPQHF. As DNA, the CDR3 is TGTGCCAGCAGCTTAGGGCGAGGCCAGCCCCAGCATTTT.

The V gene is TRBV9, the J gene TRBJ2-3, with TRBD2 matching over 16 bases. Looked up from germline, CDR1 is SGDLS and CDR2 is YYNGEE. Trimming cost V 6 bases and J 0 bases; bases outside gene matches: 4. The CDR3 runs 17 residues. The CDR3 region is CASTGTSGGVSTDTQYF. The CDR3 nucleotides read TGTGCCAGCACCGGGACTAGCGGGGGGGTGAGCACAGATACGCAGTATTTT. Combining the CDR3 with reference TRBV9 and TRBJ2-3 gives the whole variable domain DSGVTQTPKHLITATGQRVTLRCSPRSGDLSVYWYQQSLDQGLQFLIQYYNGEERAKGNILERFSAQQFPDLHSELNLSSLELGDSALYFCASTGTSGGVSTDTQYFGPGTRLTVL.

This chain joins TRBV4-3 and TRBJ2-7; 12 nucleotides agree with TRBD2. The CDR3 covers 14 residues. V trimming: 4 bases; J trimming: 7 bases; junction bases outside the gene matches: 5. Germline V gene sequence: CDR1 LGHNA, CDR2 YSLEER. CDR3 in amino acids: CASSLLAGGREQYF. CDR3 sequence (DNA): TGCGCCAGCAGCCTACTAGCGGGAGGTAGGGAGCAGTACTTC.